These T cell receptor beta chains were read from a single sample in a study of T cells after yellow fever vaccination. MiXCR, applied by TCRdb to the 5' RACE reads, yields one record per CDR3 protein. Here the sample spans tens of thousands of distinct CDR3 sequences, roughly 7.3% being singletons. Specimen: CD8+ T cells sorted from PBMCs, collected 15 days after the yellow fever booster vaccination. These receptors were collected from a man younger than 45 who received the YFV17D yellow fever vaccine. Each CDR3 is given with its conserved first and last residue. A D gene is named only where the DNA matches it firmly. Not all rows give a size; the values are once, few, many and, for expanded clones, a class.

NA	TRBV28	many	TRBJ2-3	TGTGCCAGCAGTTCTCCAACAGTGGTGCGTGGAGATACGCAGTATTTT	CASSSPTVVRGDTQYF
TRBD2	TRBV19	few	TRBJ2-3	TGTGCCAGTAGTATACTAGCGGGGCGGGCGCAGTATTTT	CASSILAGRAQYF
TRBD2	TRBV24-1	many	TRBJ2-1	TGTGCCACCAGTGATTTCCCTCGGCCTAGCGGGAGCAATGAGCAGTTCTTC	CATSDFPRPSGSNEQFF
TRBD1	TRBV5-1	many	TRBJ2-2	TGCGCCAGCAGCTCGGACCTACAGGGGACCGCGAACACCGGGGAGCTGTTTTTT	CASSSDLQGTANTGELFF
NA	TRBV5-6	many	TRBJ1-1	TGTGCCAGCAGCTGGGGGGCGGGCACTGAAGCTTTCTTT	CASSWGAGTEAFF
NA	TRBV7-3	many	TRBJ2-1	TGTGCCAGCAGCCCTCGGGGTAGCTCCTACAATGAGCAGTTCTTC	CASSPRGSSYNEQFF
NA	TRBV7-9	many	TRBJ1-4	TGTGCCAGCAGCCCTACCGCAGGGGCCTACGAAAAACTGTTTTTT	CASSPTAGAYEKLFF
NA	TRBV27	many	TRBJ2-1	TGTGCCAGCAGTTTAAAGGGGAATGAGCAGTTCTTC	CASSLKGNEQFF
NA	TRBV19	many	TRBJ2-7	TGTGCCAGTGGGGCAGGGCCCACCTACGAGCAGTACTTC	CASGAGPTYEQYF
NA	TRBV12-3/TRBV12-4	many	TRBJ1-4	TGTGCCAGCAGGACGTTGGGCGTGAGTGAAAAACTGTTTTTT	CASRTLGVSEKLFF
TRBD2	TRBV28	many	TRBJ2-1	TGTGCCACTCAGACGTATCCGGCTAGCGGGAGTGGTATTAACAATGAGCAGTTCTTC	CATQTYPASGSGINNEQFF
TRBD1	TRBV27	many	TRBJ1-2	TGTGCCAGCCTAGGTAGCAACAGGGGGATAGACTATGGCTACACCTTC	CASLGSNRGIDYGYTF
TRBD1	TRBV4-3	many	TRBJ1-1	TGCGCCAGCAGCCAGGGGGACAGGGGGAACACTGAAGCTTTCTTT	CASSQGDRGNTEAFF
NA	TRBV6-6	many	TRBJ1-5	TGTGCCAGCGGACGGGTGGATCAGCCCCAGCATTTT	CASGRVDQPQHF
TRBD2	TRBV5-1	many	TRBJ2-7	TGCGCCAGCAGCTCTAGCGGGAGGCCAAACGAGCAGTACTTC	CASSSSGRPNEQYF
NA	TRBV29-1	many	TRBJ2-2	TGCAGCGTTGACCTCACCGACACCGGGGAGCTGTTTTTT	CSVDLTDTGELFF
NA	TRBV7-2	many	TRBJ2-7	TGTGCCAGCAGCTTAGTCGGGGCCTACGAGCAGTACTTC	CASSLVGAYEQYF
NA	TRBV19	many	TRBJ2-7	TGTGCCACTTCCGTAAGGGACGCCAACGAGCAGTACTTC	CATSVRDANEQYF
TRBD1	TRBV7-2	many	TRBJ2-3	TGTGCCAGCAGCTTAGCTGGGACAGGGCCCACAGATACGCAGTATTTT	CASSLAGTGPTDTQYF
NA	TRBV11-2	many	TRBJ1-5	TGTGCCAGCTCGACCGGGGGGGGCAATCAGCCCCAGCATTTT	CASSTGGGNQPQHF
NA	TRBV7-9	many	TRBJ2-1	TGTGCCAGCAGCTTAGACTTCAGGGCGGAGGAGCAGTTCTTC	CASSLDFRAEEQFF
NA	TRBV7-2	many	TRBJ1-1	TGTGCCAGCAGCTTAGTAGGGGCAGTTGAAGCTTTCTTT	CASSLVGAVEAFF
NA	TRBV7-9	many	TRBJ2-1	TGTGCCGGTTGGGGGCTAGCGAACGATGAGCAGTTCTTC	CAGWGLANDEQFF
NA	TRBV3-1	many	TRBJ2-7	TGTGCCAGCAGCCAAGAGAGGGCTAGAGGCTACGAGCAGTACTTC	CASSQERARGYEQYF
NA	TRBV7-2	many	TRBJ2-1	TGTGCCAGCAGCGAGGACCGTAATGAGCAGTTCTTC	CASSEDRNEQFF
NA	TRBV29-1	many	TRBJ2-1	TGCAGCGTCAAATTTTCAGGGGACAATGAGCAGTTCTTC	CSVKFSGDNEQFF
TRBD2	TRBV2	many	TRBJ2-3	TGTGCCAGCAGCTCCTGGTTGGAGACTAGCGGGGGACCCAGCACAGATACGCAGTATTTT	CASSSWLETSGGPSTDTQYF
NA	TRBV27	many	TRBJ2-7	TGTGCCAGCAAACTCACCACTGCGAGCCTGGGGGAGCAGTACTTC	CASKLTTASLGEQYF
NA	TRBV5-4	many	TRBJ2-2	TGTGCCAGCAGCTTAGGGGGGACGAGCACCGGGGAGCTGTTTTTT	CASSLGGTSTGELFF
TRBD2	TRBV7-9	many	TRBJ2-7	TGTGCCAGCAGCATACGCCTGACTAGCGGGCCCGTCTACGAGCAGTACTTC	CASSIRLTSGPVYEQYF
TRBD2	TRBV27	many	TRBJ2-1	TGTGCCAGCAGTTTATATGGCGGGAGCTCCTACAATGAGCAGTTCTTC	CASSLYGGSSYNEQFF
NA	TRBV25-1	many	TRBJ2-1	TGTGCCAGCAGTGGCCCCTTTGCGGATGAGCAGTTCTTC	CASSGPFADEQFF
NA	TRBV30	many	TRBJ2-7	TGTGCCCGTTTACAGAGCTCCTACGAGCAGTACTTC	CARLQSSYEQYF
NA	TRBV3-1	many	TRBJ2-4	TGTGCCAGCAGCCCCTTCGCGTTTCTTCCGGGGGCGCAGAACATTCAGTACTTC	CASSPFAFLPGAQNIQYF
TRBD2	TRBV19	many	TRBJ2-3	TGTGCCAGTAGTATATCAGCGGGAGTCTTGGATACGCAGTATTTT	CASSISAGVLDTQYF
NA	TRBV29-1	few	TRBJ1-1	TGCAGCGTTGAAGAAGGGGACACTGAAGCTTTCTTT	CSVEEGDTEAFF
NA	TRBV12-3/TRBV12-4	many	TRBJ2-2	TGTGCCAGCGGGAACACCGGGGAGCTGTTTTTT	CASGNTGELFF
TRBD2	TRBV5-1	many	TRBJ2-7	TGCGCCAGCAGCCTCGGACTAGTCTCCTACGAGCAGTACTTC	CASSLGLVSYEQYF
NA	TRBV4-1	many	TRBJ2-7	TGCGCCAGCAGCCAAGTACCCGTCGCGGCTCAACTAGCCTACGAGCAGTACTTC	CASSQVPVAAQLAYEQYF
NA	TRBV12-3/TRBV12-4	many	TRBJ2-3	TGTGCCAGCAGTTTACGGCTAGCGACCACAGATACGCAGTATTTT	CASSLRLATTDTQYF
TRBD2	TRBV6-4	many	TRBJ2-2	TGTGCCAGCAGTGAGGGCGGGAGGAACACCGGGGAGCTGTTTTTT	CASSEGGRNTGELFF
TRBD2	TRBV15	many	TRBJ2-1	TGTGCCACCAGCAGAGTTGGCGGGAGAGGCAATGAGCAGTTCTTC	CATSRVGGRGNEQFF
NA	TRBV5-1	many	TRBJ2-7	TGCGCCAGCAGCTTGTCAGCGGAGCCCTACGAGCAGTACTTC	CASSLSAEPYEQYF
NA	TRBV6-5	NA	TRBJ1-5	TGTGCCAGCAGTTACTCGTCCCCAAGCGGGAGCAATCAGCCCCAGCATTTT	CASSYSSPSGSNQPQHF
NA	TRBV30	NA	TRBJ1-1	TGTGCCTGGAGTGTACTACAGAACACTGAAGCTTTCTTT	CAWSVLQNTEAFF
TRBD2	TRBV6-2/TRBV6-3	few	TRBJ2-7	TGTGCCAGCCTAGGCGGGGGGAAGGCCTACGAGCAGTACTTC	CASLGGGKAYEQYF
TRBD2	TRBV2	many	TRBJ2-1	TGTGCCAGCAGTGGCCCCCGACTAGCGGGAGGTTTTGATGAGCAGTTCTTC	CASSGPRLAGGFDEQFF
TRBD2	TRBV28	many	TRBJ2-1	TGTGCCAGCGAAAATGCTATCCGGACTAGCACTTACAATGAGCAGTTCTTC	CASENAIRTSTYNEQFF
NA	TRBV5-1	few	TRBJ2-7	TGCGCCAGCAGCTCAGGGCTCGAGCAGTACTTC	CASSSGLEQYF
NA	TRBV20-1	many	TRBJ2-1	TGCAGTGCTAGAGATGTCAGGAGCTCCTACAATGAGCAGTTCTTC	CSARDVRSSYNEQFF
NA	TRBV20-1	many	TRBJ2-1	TGCAGTGCTAGTGGGTTTGAGCAGTTCTTC	CSASGFEQFF
TRBD1	TRBV28	many	TRBJ2-7	TGTGCCGTCGGCGCAGGGGGCGGCTACGAGCAGTACTTC	CAVGAGGGYEQYF
NA	TRBV6-5	many	TRBJ2-4	TGTGCCAGCAGTGCCGACCGGCGTCAGTACTTC	CASSADRRQYF
NA	TRBV7-9	many	TRBJ2-1	TGTGCCAGCAGCTTAATTACCGACGGACGAAATGAGCAGTTCTTC	CASSLITDGRNEQFF
TRBD2	TRBV6-5	many	TRBJ2-2	TGTGCCAGCAGTTTACCACCGGGACTAGGGGACACCGGGGAGCTGTTTTTT	CASSLPPGLGDTGELFF
NA	TRBV6-2/TRBV6-3	many	TRBJ2-1	TGTGCCAGCAGTTCGCTGGCGGATGAGCAGTTCTTC	CASSSLADEQFF
TRBD2	TRBV3-1	many	TRBJ2-3	TGTGCCAGCAGAGCGGGAGCGGGAGATACGCAGTATTTT	CASRAGAGDTQYF
NA	TRBV9	many	TRBJ1-2	TGTGCCAGCAGCGCCCGGCGGGACACAGACTATGGCTACACCTTC	CASSARRDTDYGYTF